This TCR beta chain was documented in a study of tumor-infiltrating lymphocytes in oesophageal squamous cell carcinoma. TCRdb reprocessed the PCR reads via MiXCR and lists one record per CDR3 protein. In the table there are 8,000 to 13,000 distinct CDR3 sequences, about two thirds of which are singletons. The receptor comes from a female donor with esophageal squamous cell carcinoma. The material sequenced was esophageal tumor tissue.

The CDR3 spells CASSFGSYNEQFF. CDR3 in DNA: TGTGCCAGCAGTTTCGGGTCCTACAATGAGCAGTTCTTC. The V gene is TRBV28, the J gene TRBJ2-4; D unresolved. TRBJ2-1 explains the end of the DNA better; the J call may be wrong. Germline values: CDR1 MDHEN, CDR2 SYDVKM. The CDR3 spans 13 residues.